One T cell receptor (beta chain) is described in this entry. A junction boundary mismatches the germline segment, possibly from a read error. This sample is part of a study of cytomegalovirus exposure and HLA in healthy donors. CDR3 length: 12 amino acids. Germline values: CDR1 SGHAT, CDR2 FQNNGV. Use of 60 Vbeta and 13 Jbeta primers characterized the PCR. Method: immunoSEQ multiplex PCR; TCRdb's copy keeps in-frame clones and lacks some. The sample holds 150,000 to 180,000 clones, about four fifths seen once. The clonotype originates from a man between 18 and 29 years old in good health and CMV-seronegative. The sequenced sample was PBMCs. This chain uses TRBV11-2 with TRBJ1-2, with 7 bases fitting TRBD1. The CDR3 region has the DNA TGTGCCAGCAGCTTAGGGACAGGCCCCTTCGCCTTC. It yields the protein CASSLGTGPFAF.